The TCR beta chain described here comes from a study of blood T cells in healthy people across ages. Each sample yielded at least 5 micrograms of PBMC total RNA. A second PCR of 7 to 11 cycles used a sample-barcoded 5' primer and a J-beta primer mix. Each CDR3 protein is one row after TCRdb ran MiXCR on the 5' RACE reads. The data contain some 1.4 million distinct CDR3 sequences, around two fifths of them singletons. Only a few counts were recorded for this clonotype. The V and J ends lost 4 bases and 0 bases respectively, with 10 bases between them. There are 15 residues in the CDR3. Germline V gene data show CDR1 as ENHRY and CDR2 as SYGVKD.

Source material: blood. This rearrangement joins TRBV10-3 to TRBJ2-1; D might be TRBD1 or TRBD2, each matching 5 bases. This TCR derives from a woman aged 18-35 years in good health. The CDR3 here is CAISVTAASYNEQFF. The CDR3 DNA reads TGTGCCATCAGTGTGACAGCGGCCTCCTACAATGAGCAGTTCTTC.